This TCR beta chain stems from a study of T cells in Graves' hyperthyroidism and ophthalmopathy. Study-wide points: Among clonotypes expanded in thyroid above 0.001, most were also found in blood.

Blood sampling occurred at first hyperthyroidism diagnosis, ahead of any ophthalmopathy symptoms. The TCR beta CDR3 regions underwent amplification using RNA transcripts as the source. Primed by the HTBI set, a first-round RT-PCR was run on the TCR CDR3. One entry per CDR3 protein, called by TCRdb with MiXCR from the multiplex PCR reads. The repertoire holds 150,000 or so distinct CDR3 sequences, just under 9.5% seen once, with more than 20% in the top ten. There are many counts of this clonotype. Its target is not known. The V gene lost 7 bases and the J gene lost 2 bases, with 7 bases spanning the gap. The germline V gene has CDR1 MNHNS and CDR2 SASEGT. The CDR3 extends over 12 amino acids.

The rearrangement uses TRBV6-1 and TRBJ2-3, with no clear D. This sequence was found in a woman between 18 and 30 years old with Graves' hyperthyroidism that later progressed to Graves' ophthalmopathy. The sequencing sample was made of blood. This chain's CDR3 is CASTSATDTQYF. The CDR3 nucleotides read TGTGCCAGCACCTCAGCCACAGATACGCAGTATTTT.